These 23 T cell receptor beta chains came from one sample sequenced in a study of blood T cell repertoires in COVID-19. Libraries were prepared by immunoSEQ multiplex PCR; TCRdb keeps only in-frame clonotypes and omits some of them. The profile shows 330,000 or so clones, around 87% of them singletons. The sequencing input was PBMCs or T cells enriched from blood (not recorded which). These receptors originate from a man aged 40-49 years in a cohort exposed to, infected with or recovered from COVID-19 (not recorded which).

CDR3 nucleotide sequence: TGTGCCAGCAGTTTAGGGCAGGGGGCGCCGAACTATGGCTACACCTTC. This translates into CASSLGQGAPNYGYTF. This chain uses TRBV27 with TRBJ1-2, with TRBD1 identical over 8 bases. V shed 2 bases, J shed 2 bases, and the junction held 7 bases outside the gene matches. The CDR3 totals 16 residues. The germline V gene has CDR1 MNHEY and CDR2 SMNVEV (reference sequence).

V usage is TRBV2 and J usage is TRBJ1-2, with 10 bases fitting TRBD1. The V segment lost 6 bases and the J segment 4 bases; nucleotides outside the gene matches: 11. This CDR3 has 16 amino acids. CDR1 is SNHLY and CDR2 is FYNNEI in the germline V gene. As DNA, the CDR3 is TGTGCCAGCAGGCCGGGACAGGGGTTTGCAGGCTATGGCTACACCTTC. This translates into CASRPGQGFAGYGYTF.

The V call is TRBV29-1, the J call TRBJ2-1; 8 bases agree with TRBD1. This CDR3 has 13 residues. Trimming at V came to 5 bases and at J to 2 bases, leaving 2 bases not matched to a gene. Germline V gene data show CDR1 as SQVTM and CDR2 as ANQGSEA. DNA for the CDR3: TGCAGCGTTAACAGGGGGACCTACAATGAGCAGTTCTTC. This translates into CSVNRGTYNEQFF.

The chain employs TRBV21-1 and TRBJ1-5. TRBV21-1 is marked as a pseudogene. The CDR3 loop spans 15 amino acids. As DNA, the CDR3 is TGTGCCAGCAGCAAAGCTAGAATGGGCAATCAGCCCCAGCATTTT. As protein: CASSKARMGNQPQHF.

The chain couples TRBV9 to TRBJ1-5, with TRBD1 matching over 9 bases. The CDR3 spans 15 residues. Losses at the gene ends were 4 bases for V and 2 bases for J; bases not matched to a gene: 4. In germline, CDR1 is SGDLS, CDR2 YYNGEE. The CDR3 DNA reads TGTGCCAGCAGCATGGGGACAGGGCGCAATCAGCCCCAGCATTTT. It codes for CASSMGTGRNQPQHF. Drawing the rest from reference TRBV9 and TRBJ1-5, the complete variable domain is DSGVTQTPKHLITATGQRVTLRCSPRSGDLSVYWYQQSLDQGLQFLIQYYNGEERAKGNILERFSAQQFPDLHSELNLSSLELGDSALYFCASSMGTGRNQPQHFGDGTRLSIL.

The genes are TRBV4-2 and TRBJ1-3; the match to TRBD1 covers 7 bases. V shed 4 bases and J 6 bases; nucleotides not matched to a gene: 6. This CDR3 contains 14 residues. Germline values: CDR1 LGHNA, CDR2 YNFKEQ. CDR3 nucleotide sequence: TGTGCCAGCAGCCTTACAGGGGTTCCAAACACCATATATTTT. Its translation: CASSLTGVPNTIYF.

The V gene is TRBV18, the J gene TRBJ2-1, with 7 bases lining up with TRBD2. The germline CDR1 and CDR2 sequences are KGHSH and LQKENI. The CDR3 is made up of 17 amino acids. V dropped 0 bases and J dropped 3; count of bases not matched to a gene: 8. CDR3 in DNA: TGTGCCAGCTCACCACCAGCCAGGGACTATTTCTACAATGAGCAGTTCTTC. Translating gives CASSPPARDYFYNEQFF.

CDR3 DNA: TGTGCCAGCTCAGGACAGGGGAATGAGCAGTTCTTC. It translates to CASSGQGNEQFF. The rearrangement uses TRBV18 and TRBJ2-1; 9 bases align to TRBD1. The CDR3 extends over 12 amino acids. V dropped 5 bases and J dropped 7; count of bases not matched to a gene: 0. CDR1 and CDR2 from the germline V gene are KGHSH and LQKENI. Full variable domain (remainder filled in from reference TRBV18 and TRBJ2-1): NAGVMQNPRHLVRRRGQEARLRCSPMKGHSHVYWYRQLPEEGLKFMVYLQKENIIDESGMPKERFSAEFPKEGPSILRIQQVVRGDSAAYFCASSGQGNEQFFGPGTRLTVL.

This sequence joins TRBV27 and TRBJ2-5, with 8 bases matching TRBD1. V trimming: 1 base; J trimming: 7 bases; junction bases outside the gene matches: 11. CDR3 size: 16 residues. CDR1 is MNHEY and CDR2 is SMNVEV in the germline V gene (reference sequence). CDR3 coding DNA: TGTGCCAGCAGTTTATTTTCGACTGGACAGGGAGGGACCCAGTACTTC. Encoded protein: CASSLFSTGQGGTQYF.

The rearrangement links TRBV29-1 to TRBJ1-1; a weak D match, TRBD1 (6 bases). In germline, CDR1 is SQVTM, CDR2 ANQGSEA. This CDR3 has 13 residues. The V and J ends lost 6 bases and 3 bases respectively, with 14 bases between them. CDR3 loop: CSVQTGRDTEAFF. The CDR3 bases are TGCAGCGTCCAGACAGGAAGGGACACTGAAGCTTTCTTT.

V is TRBV18 and J is TRBJ2-3; tentative D call: TRBD2 (6 bases). Germline values: CDR1 KGHSH, CDR2 LQKENI. This CDR3 has 15 amino acids. V was shortened by 1 base and J by 4 bases, with 12 bases between the two germline ends. CDR3 DNA sequence: TGTGCCAGCTCACCACAGCGGGTGGGACCAGATACGCAGTATTTT. Translated: CASSPQRVGPDTQYF. Full variable domain (remainder filled in from reference TRBV18 and TRBJ2-3): NAGVMQNPRHLVRRRGQEARLRCSPMKGHSHVYWYRQLPEEGLKFMVYLQKENIIDESGMPKERFSAEFPKEGPSILRIQQVVRGDSAAYFCASSPQRVGPDTQYFGPGTRLTVL.

This chain links TRBV4-1 with TRBJ2-7, with TRBD2 matching over 7 bases. This CDR3 spans 15 amino acids. Unmatched junction bases numbered 6, after V lost 1 base and J lost 3 bases. CDR1 MGHRA and CDR2 YSYEKL come from the germline V gene. CDR3 protein: CASSQGASGNYEQYF. The CDR3 nucleotides read TGCGCCAGCAGCCAAGGGGCTAGCGGAAACTACGAGCAGTACTTC.

In DNA form, the CDR3 reads TGTGCCAGCAGACCCCGGGTTATGAACACTGAAGCTTTCTTT. Translated: CASRPRVMNTEAFF. The chain recombines TRBV6-4 with TRBJ1-1; D gene ambiguous. Per germline, CDR1 MRHNA and CDR2 SNTAGT. The CDR3 has 14 amino acids. Between the trimmed V and J ends, which lost 6 bases and 0 bases, there was a span of 11 bases.

The chain recombines TRBV18 with TRBJ1-6; no clear D gene. The germline V gene encodes CDR1 KGHSH and CDR2 LQKENI. Deletions cut 3 bases from V and 7 bases from J, with 13 bases between. The length of the CDR3 is 15 residues. The DNA for the CDR3 is TGTGCCAGCTCACCGCAGACAAGTCTGAATTCACCCCTCCACTTT. It yields the protein CASSPQTSLNSPLHF.

The chain links TRBV10-2 to TRBJ1-2; no firm D call. The CDR3 totals 16 residues. Germline CDR1 is WSHSY and CDR2 is SAAADI. V gave up 3 bases and J gave up 8 bases, with 22 bases separating them. CDR3 protein: CASSDLYGSALQGYTF. DNA of the CDR3: TGCGCCAGCAGTGATCTATACGGGTCGGCCCTTCAGGGCTACACCTTC.

This chain joins TRBV29-1 and TRBJ2-1; D gene ambiguous. Per germline, CDR1 SQVTM and CDR2 ANQGSEA. CDR3 length: 12 residues. The V end was cut by 1 base, the J end by 2 bases, with 3 bases between. CDR3 nucleotide sequence: TGCAGCGTTGAAGGGCCCTACAATGAGCAGTTCTTC. Residues: CSVEGPYNEQFF.

This clone was counted a few times. The identical CDR3 is also encoded by other nucleotide sequences in the sample. This chain connects TRBV18 to TRBJ1-5; 12 bases are a match to TRBD1. V dropped 3 bases and J dropped 6; count of bases not matched to a gene: 0. The length of the CDR3 is 14 residues. The V gene's germline CDR1 is KGHSH and CDR2 LQKENI. The CDR3 spells CASSPGQGAQPQHF. CDR3 DNA sequence: TGTGCCAGCTCACCGGGACAGGGGGCTCAGCCCCAGCATTTT.

The rearrangement uses TRBV12-3 or TRBV12-4 and TRBJ2-1, with 8 bases that match TRBD1. The CDR3 is 13 amino acids. Trimming cost V 10 bases and J 4 bases; bases outside gene matches: 6. CDR3 sequence reads: CATTGGGYNEQFF. The CDR3 bases are TGTGCCACAACAGGGGGAGGTTACAATGAGCAGTTCTTC.

As DNA, the CDR3 is TGCGCCAGCAGCTCCCGACTAGCGGGAGTCGCGGCGGTCGAGCAGTACTTC. Protein: CASSSRLAGVAAVEQYF. The chain is built from TRBV5-1 and TRBJ2-7; TRBD2 aligns across 12 bases. Germline trimming cut 3 bases from V and 6 bases from J; bases unmatched to any gene: 13. Germline assignment: CDR1 SGHRS and CDR2 YFSETQ. The length of the CDR3 is 17 residues. The full variable domain, completed using reference TRBV5-1 and TRBJ2-7, is KAGVTQTPRYLIKTRGQQVTLSCSPISGHRSVSWYQQTPGQGLQFLFEYFSETQRNKGNFPGRFSGRQFSNSRSEMNVSTLELGDSALYLCASSSRLAGVAAVEQYFGPGTRLTVT.

The chain combines TRBV28 with TRBJ2-2; D perhaps matches TRBD1 (5 bases). Trimming removed 2 bases from V and 10 bases from J, with 8 bases in between. The CDR3 consists of 12 residues. Germline V CDR1 and CDR2: MDHEN, SYDVKM. CDR3 coding DNA: TGTGCCAGCAGTTTACGACAGAAGGAGCTGTTTTTT. It codes for CASSLRQKELFF.

J is TRBJ2-7 and V is TRBV28; 10 bases line up with TRBD2. The CDR3 covers 14 residues. Germline CDR1 and CDR2: MDHEN and SYDVKM. V was pared by 8 bases and J by 4 bases, with 8 bases of the junction left unmatched. The CDR3 region has the DNA TGTGCCAGCCGGGCTAGCGGGAGTGGGTACGAGCAGTACTTC. This codes for CASRASGSGYEQYF.

The chain combines TRBV30 with TRBJ2-7, with TRBD2 matching 7 bases. V shed 0 bases and J 6 bases; nucleotides not matched to a gene: 8. The CDR3 has 14 amino acids. Germline assignment: CDR1 GTSNPN and CDR2 SVGIG (reference sequence). The CDR3 region has the DNA TGTGCCTGGAGTGTACGGCAGCGGGGCGCCGAGCAGTACTTC. It specifies CAWSVRQRGAEQYF.

This clone was detected a few times. The rearrangement joins TRBV19 to TRBJ1-2; D unclear. Germline CDR1 and CDR2: LNHDA and SQIVND (reference sequence). This CDR3 has 13 amino acids. The germline V and J ends were trimmed by 3 bases and 0 bases, with 5 bases remaining between them. The CDR3 DNA is TGTGCCAGTAGTATGGGCCCTAACTATGGCTACACCTTC. It specifies CASSMGPNYGYTF. Full variable domain (rest looked up from reference TRBV19 and TRBJ1-2): DGGITQSPKYLFRKEGQNVTLSCEQNLNHDAMYWYRQDPGQGLRLIYYSQIVNDFQKGDIAEGYSVSREKKESFPLTVTSAQKNPTAFYLCASSMGPNYGYTFGSGTRLTVV.